A single T cell receptor beta chain is shown here with its context. The data stem from a study of blood T cell repertoires in COVID-19. The CDR3 has 15 residues. V shed 3 bases and J shed 4 bases, with 13 bases lying between them. The germline V gene encodes CDR1 LNHNV and CDR2 YYDKDF (reference sequence). Measured with immunoSEQ multiplex PCR; TCRdb has only the in-frame clones, and not every one. Found here are roughly 410,000 clones, roughly 86% of them singletons; the top ten hold approximately 2.5%. The specimen was peripheral blood. The chain links TRBV15 to TRBJ2-1; D gene uncertain. The clonotype originates from a woman aged 55-75 years with COVID-19, enrolled during active disease. CDR3 region: CATSRVRETYNEQFF. The CDR3 DNA follows: TGTGCCACCAGCAGGGTGCGTGAGACATACAATGAGCAGTTCTTC.